The 21 T cell receptor beta chains in this list originate from one sample, sequenced in a study of radiation and T cells in renal cell carcinoma. Sample time point: blood 2 weeks post-SBRT. As to treatment: 15 Gy SBRT to primary tumor, nephrectomy 4 weeks later. Measured with immunoSEQ multiplex PCR; TCRdb has only the in-frame clones, and not every one. The repertoire has 100,000 to 150,000 clones, around 82% of them found once; the top ten carry 5.8%. This material consisted of blood, taken from a patient whose treatment included radiotherapy and nephrectomy. Source of these receptors: a man over 45 with renal cell carcinoma.

This chain connects TRBV27 to TRBJ1-2; TRBD1 matches at 9 bases. Germline CDR1 reads MNHEY; CDR2 reads SMNVEV (reference sequence). The CDR3 runs 18 residues. The V segment lost 6 bases and the J segment 4 bases; nucleotides outside the gene matches: 18. CDR3 sequence (DNA): TGTGCCAGCAGACAAACCCCAACCGGGACAGGGTATGGCTATGGCTACACCTTC. Encoded protein: CASRQTPTGTGYGYGYTF.

This chain joins TRBV7-8 and TRBJ1-1; D unresolved. The CDR3 covers 15 residues. The V gene's germline CDR1 is SGHVS and CDR2 FQNEAQ. Between the trimmed V and J ends, which lost 2 bases and 3 bases, there was a span of 13 bases. The CDR3 reads CASSLLRWEDTEAFF. The CDR3 DNA follows: TGTGCCAGCAGCTTACTTCGTTGGGAGGACACTGAAGCTTTCTTT.

The V call is TRBV6-5, the J call TRBJ2-2; either TRBD1 or TRBD2 may fit D (5 bases each). Germline assignment: CDR1 MNHEY and CDR2 SVGAGI. The V gene lost 6 bases and the J gene lost 5 bases, with 10 bases spanning the gap. The CDR3 runs to 13 residues. CDR3 residues: CASRVEGTGELFF. DNA for the CDR3: TGTGCCAGCAGGGTAGAGGGGACCGGGGAGCTGTTTTTT.

The V gene is TRBV9, the J gene TRBJ1-1; the D is unclear. Germline values: CDR1 SGDLS, CDR2 YYNGEE. V was cut by 3 bases and J by 1 base, with 7 bases left in between. CDR3 length: 13 residues. The CDR3 DNA is TGTGCCAGCAGCGCCGGCCGGAACACTGAAGCTTTCTTT. Protein product: CASSAGRNTEAFF.

V and J are TRBV12-5 and TRBJ1-1, with D hard to call. In germline, CDR1 is LGHNT, CDR2 FRNRAP. Trimming took off 0 bases at V and 4 bases at J, with 6 bases between the two ends. This CDR3 has 13 residues. CDR3 bases: TGTGCTAGTGGTTTGGTAATATCCACTGAAGCTTTCTTT. Protein: CASGLVISTEAFF.

This chain uses TRBV7-2 with TRBJ1-5; TRBD1 aligns across 7 bases. J was trimmed by 5 bases and V by 3 bases; bases with no gene match: 4. The CDR3 totals 14 residues. Germline CDR1 reads SGHTA; CDR2 reads FQGNSA. The CDR3 nucleotides read TGTGCCAGCAGCTTGGGACAGTCCCATCAGCCCCAGCATTTT. It specifies CASSLGQSHQPQHF.

The chain is built from TRBV27 and TRBJ2-2, with 7 bases lining up with TRBD1. Germline values: CDR1 MNHEY, CDR2 SMNVEV (reference sequence). The CDR3 is 13 amino acids. V gave up 9 bases and J gave up 7 bases; unmatched junction bases: 8. The CDR3 DNA reads as TGTGCCAGTTATGAAGGGGGCGGCGGGGAGCTGTTTTTT. Protein: CASYEGGGGELFF.

A few counts support this clone. The chain couples TRBV27 to TRBJ2-2, with D possibly TRBD2 on 6 matching bases. Germline CDR1 and CDR2: MNHEY and SMNVEV (reference sequence). V was pared by 0 bases and J by 4 bases, with 12 bases between. The CDR3 extends over 16 amino acids. The DNA of the CDR3 is TGTGCCAGCAGTTTATCTACCGCGCGGGGCACCGGGGAGCTGTTTTTT. Translated: CASSLSTARGTGELFF.

The rearrangement links TRBV4-3 to TRBJ2-2; the match to TRBD1 covers 10 bases. Germline CDR1 reads LGHNA; CDR2 reads YSLEER. This CDR3 spans 16 amino acids. The J segment lost 4 bases and the V segment lost 3 bases, leaving 5 bases of the junction unmatched. CDR3 coding DNA: TGCGCCAGCAGCCAGGCGGGACAGGGGCCCACCGGGGAGCTGTTTTTT. Its translation: CASSQAGQGPTGELFF.

The V call is TRBV5-1, the J call TRBJ1-4; possibly TRBD1 for D (5 bases). CDR3 length: 14 amino acids. Looked up from germline, CDR1 is SGHRS and CDR2 is YFSETQ. V was clipped by 0 bases and J by 10 bases, with 13 bases between them. CDR3 amino acids: CASSLEGRVGKLFF. The CDR3 DNA is TGCGCCAGCAGCTTGGAAGGCAGGGTGGGAAAACTGTTTTTT.

The rearrangement uses TRBV7-3 and TRBJ2-4; tentatively, D is TRBD2 (6 bases). The germline gives CDR1 SGHTA, CDR2 FQGTGA. Trimming shortened V by 0 bases and J by 8 bases, and 14 bases separated the two germline ends. CDR3 size: 15 residues. The CDR3 bases are TGTGCCAGCAGCTTAACTCCGGGAGAGGGGTACATTCAGTACTTC. Translating gives CASSLTPGEGYIQYF.

V and J are TRBV28 and TRBJ2-7; possibly TRBD1 or TRBD2 for D (7 bases each). Germline assignment: CDR1 MDHEN and CDR2 SYDVKM. Trimming left V 6 bases short and J 7 bases short, with 16 bases between. The CDR3 covers 13 residues. CDR3 bases: TGTGCCAGCAGACTCAGACAGGGAGGGGAGCAGTACTTC. Protein: CASRLRQGGEQYF.

The sample holds one count of this clone. The chain joins TRBV28 to TRBJ1-3, with TRBD1 as a possible D gene (5 bases). Germline V lookup: CDR1 MDHEN, CDR2 SYDVKM. The V gene lost 5 bases and the J gene lost 0 bases, with 17 bases spanning the gap. The CDR3 length is 17 residues. The CDR3 spells CASSAGGVSGSGNTIYF. CDR3 in DNA: TGTGCCAGCAGTGCCGGGGGGGTGTCAGGCTCTGGAAACACCATATATTTT.

This chain uses TRBV13 with TRBJ1-2, with D perhaps matching TRBD1 (5 bases). CDR3 size: 16 residues. Germline CDR1 reads PRHDT; CDR2 reads FYEKMQ (reference sequence). V dropped 2 bases and J dropped 7 bases, with 20 bases sitting between them. The CDR3 sequence is CASSLIKGQGTGGYTF. CDR3 nucleotides: TGTGCCAGCAGCTTAATAAAAGGCCAAGGGACTGGTGGCTACACCTTC.

In its sample, this clone was seen a few times. The chain recombines TRBV30 with TRBJ2-1; 10 bases line up with TRBD2. Trimming cost V 4 bases and J 5 bases; bases outside gene matches: 5. The CDR3 has 14 amino acids. The V gene's germline CDR1 is GTSNPN and CDR2 SVGIG (reference sequence). CDR3 sequence: CAWKLAGAHNEQFF. The CDR3 DNA is TGTGCCTGGAAGCTAGCGGGAGCCCACAATGAGCAGTTCTTC.

The chain carries TRBV9 and TRBJ2-3; TRBD1 matches 7 bases. This CDR3 is 15 amino acids long. Germline CDR1 is SGDLS and CDR2 is YYNGEE. With 1 base clipped from V and 2 bases from J, the junction kept 4 bases outside the gene matches. CDR3 sequence (DNA): TGTGCCAGCAGCGTAACAGGGGCCTACACAGATACGCAGTATTTT. Amino acid sequence: CASSVTGAYTDTQYF.

This chain connects TRBV10-3 to TRBJ2-1; 14 bases fit TRBD2. Losses at the gene ends were 4 bases for V and 8 bases for J; bases not matched to a gene: 7. The germline gives CDR1 ENHRY, CDR2 SYGVKD. The CDR3 extends over 16 amino acids. CDR3 protein: CAISGNTGLAGDEQFF. CDR3 in DNA: TGTGCCATCAGTGGCAATACGGGACTAGCGGGAGATGAGCAGTTCTTC.

The chain couples TRBV29-1 to TRBJ2-7, with D perhaps given as TRBD1 or TRBD2 (5 bases each). The CDR3 is made up of 11 amino acids. Germline-derived CDR1 and CDR2 are SQVTM and ANQGSEA. Trimming cost V 3 bases and J 6 bases, with 9 bases left between them. This chain's CDR3 is CSVEDGTEQYF. The CDR3 DNA follows: TGCAGCGTTGAGGATGGGACCGAGCAGTACTTC.

The chain combines TRBV5-6 with TRBJ1-1; D may be TRBD1 (6 bases). The V gene's germline CDR1 is SGHDT and CDR2 YYEEEE. The CDR3 is made up of 16 amino acids. The V gene lost 4 bases and the J gene lost 0 bases, with 16 bases spanning the gap. CDR3 residues: CASSREQGYMNTEAFF. The CDR3 coding sequence is TGTGCCAGCAGCCGCGAACAGGGTTATATGAACACTGAAGCTTTCTTT.

As DNA, the CDR3 is TGTGCCAGTAGTGGGGTCCCTACCCCCAATTCACCCCTCCACTTT. Protein: CASSGVPTPNSPLHF. This chain joins TRBV19 and TRBJ1-6; D remains ambiguous. Trimming stripped 5 bases from V and 7 bases from J, with 15 bases between. CDR1 and CDR2 from the germline V gene are LNHDA and SQIVND (reference sequence). This CDR3 spans 15 amino acids.

V is TRBV5-1 and J is TRBJ2-5; no clear D. Trimming removed 4 bases at V and 2 bases at J, with 9 bases between. Looked up from germline, CDR1 is SGHRS and CDR2 is YFSETQ. The CDR3 runs 13 residues. The CDR3 reads CASSQGIQETQYF. The CDR3 DNA sequence: TGCGCCAGCAGCCAAGGAATTCAAGAGACCCAGTACTTC. Looking up the rest from reference TRBV5-1 and TRBJ2-5 gives the full variable domain: KAGVTQTPRYLIKTRGQQVTLSCSPISGHRSVSWYQQTPGQGLQFLFEYFSETQRNKGNFPGRFSGRQFSNSRSEMNVSTLELGDSALYLCASSQGIQETQYFGPGTRLLVL.